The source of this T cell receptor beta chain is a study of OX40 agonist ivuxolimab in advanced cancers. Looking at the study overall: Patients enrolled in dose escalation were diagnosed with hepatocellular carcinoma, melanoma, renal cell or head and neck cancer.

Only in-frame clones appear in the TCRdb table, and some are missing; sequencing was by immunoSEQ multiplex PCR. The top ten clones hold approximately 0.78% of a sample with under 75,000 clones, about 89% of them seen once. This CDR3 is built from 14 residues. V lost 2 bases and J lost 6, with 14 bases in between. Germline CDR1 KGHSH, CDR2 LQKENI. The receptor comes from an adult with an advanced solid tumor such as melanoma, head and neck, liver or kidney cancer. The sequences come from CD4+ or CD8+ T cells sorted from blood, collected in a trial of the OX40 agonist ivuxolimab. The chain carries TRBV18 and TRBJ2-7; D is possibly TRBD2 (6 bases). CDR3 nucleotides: TGTGCCAGCTCACCATCTGGAGGGTTTAGCGAGCAGTACTTC. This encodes CASSPSGGFSEQYF.